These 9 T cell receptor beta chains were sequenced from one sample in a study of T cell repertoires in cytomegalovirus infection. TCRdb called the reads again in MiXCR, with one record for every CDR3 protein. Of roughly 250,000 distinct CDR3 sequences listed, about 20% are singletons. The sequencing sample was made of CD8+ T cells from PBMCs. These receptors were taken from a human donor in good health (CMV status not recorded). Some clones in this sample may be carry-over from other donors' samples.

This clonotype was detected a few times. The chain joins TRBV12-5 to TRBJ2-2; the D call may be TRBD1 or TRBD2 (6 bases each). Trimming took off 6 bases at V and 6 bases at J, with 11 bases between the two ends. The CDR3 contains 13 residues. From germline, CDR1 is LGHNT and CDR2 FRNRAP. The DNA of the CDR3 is TGTGCTAGTGGACAGGGAGGAGCCGGGGAGCTGTTTTTT. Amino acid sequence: CASGQGGAGELFF.

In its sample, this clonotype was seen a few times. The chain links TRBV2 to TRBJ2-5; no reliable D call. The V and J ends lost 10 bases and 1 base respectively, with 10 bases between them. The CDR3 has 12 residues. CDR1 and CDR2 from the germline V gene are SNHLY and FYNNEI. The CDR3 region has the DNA TGTGCCACGCCGGGCCGCCAAGAGACCCAGTACTTC. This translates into CATPGRQETQYF.

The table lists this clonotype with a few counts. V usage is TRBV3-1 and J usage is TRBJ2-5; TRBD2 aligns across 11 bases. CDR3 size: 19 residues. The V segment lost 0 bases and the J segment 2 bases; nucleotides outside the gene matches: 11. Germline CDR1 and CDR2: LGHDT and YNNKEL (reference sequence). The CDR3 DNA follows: TGTGCCAGCAGCCAAGATCTACTAGCGGGGGTCCCGTGGCAAGAGACCCAGTACTTC. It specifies CASSQDLLAGVPWQETQYF.

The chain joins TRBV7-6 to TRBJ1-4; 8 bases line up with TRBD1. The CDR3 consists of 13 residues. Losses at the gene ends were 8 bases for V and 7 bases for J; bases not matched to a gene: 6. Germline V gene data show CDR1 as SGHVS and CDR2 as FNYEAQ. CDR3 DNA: TGTGCCAGCGCAGGGGGCACGGGTGAAAAACTGTTTTTT. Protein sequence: CASAGGTGEKLFF. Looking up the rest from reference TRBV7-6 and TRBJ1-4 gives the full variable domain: GAGVSQSPRYKVTKRGQDVALRCDPISGHVSLYWYRQALGQGPEFLTYFNYEAQQDKSGLPNDRFSAERPEGSISTLTIQRTEQRDSAMYRCASAGGTGEKLFFGSGTQLSVL.

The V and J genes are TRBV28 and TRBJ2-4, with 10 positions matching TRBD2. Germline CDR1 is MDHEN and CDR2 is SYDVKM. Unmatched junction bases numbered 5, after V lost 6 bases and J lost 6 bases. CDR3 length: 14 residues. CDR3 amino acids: CASRGAGGRNIQYF. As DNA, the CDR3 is TGTGCCAGCAGGGGAGCGGGGGGGCGAAACATTCAGTACTTC.

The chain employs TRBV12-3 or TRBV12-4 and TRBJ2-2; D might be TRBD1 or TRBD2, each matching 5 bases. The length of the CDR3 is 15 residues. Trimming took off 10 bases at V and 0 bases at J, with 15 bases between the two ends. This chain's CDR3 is CATVPGPSNTGELFF. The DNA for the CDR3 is TGTGCCACCGTCCCGGGACCGTCGAACACCGGGGAGCTGTTTTTT.

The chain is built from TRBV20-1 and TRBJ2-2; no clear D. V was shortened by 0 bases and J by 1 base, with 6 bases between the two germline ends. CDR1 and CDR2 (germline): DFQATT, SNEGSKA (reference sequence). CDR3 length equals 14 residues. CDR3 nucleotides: TGCAGTGCTAGAGAAAGGAGGAACACCGGGGAGCTGTTTTTT. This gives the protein CSARERRNTGELFF.

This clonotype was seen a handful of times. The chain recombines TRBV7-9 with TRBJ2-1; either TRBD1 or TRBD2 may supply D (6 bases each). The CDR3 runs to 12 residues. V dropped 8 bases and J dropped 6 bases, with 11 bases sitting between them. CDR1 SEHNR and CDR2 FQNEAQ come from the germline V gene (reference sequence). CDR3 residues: CASWRDINEQFF. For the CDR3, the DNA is TGTGCCAGCTGGAGGGACATCAATGAGCAGTTCTTC.

CDR3 in amino acids: CASSRMGNEQFF. For the CDR3, the DNA is TGTGCCAGCAGCCGGATGGGTAATGAGCAGTTCTTC. The chain uses TRBV11-2 and TRBJ2-1; D not resolved. The V and J ends lost 5 bases and 7 bases respectively, with 9 bases between them. CDR3 length: 12 residues. From germline, CDR1 is SGHAT and CDR2 FQNNGV.